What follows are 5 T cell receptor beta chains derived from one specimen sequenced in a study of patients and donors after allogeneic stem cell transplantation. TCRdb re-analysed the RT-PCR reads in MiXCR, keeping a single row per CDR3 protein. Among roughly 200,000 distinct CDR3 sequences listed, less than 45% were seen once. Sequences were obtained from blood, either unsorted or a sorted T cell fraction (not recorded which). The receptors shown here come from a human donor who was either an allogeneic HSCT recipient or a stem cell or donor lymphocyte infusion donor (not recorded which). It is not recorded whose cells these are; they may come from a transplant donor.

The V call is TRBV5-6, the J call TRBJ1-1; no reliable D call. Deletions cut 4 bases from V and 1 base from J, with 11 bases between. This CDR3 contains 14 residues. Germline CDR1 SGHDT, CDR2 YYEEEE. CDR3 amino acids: CASSRVQENTEAFF. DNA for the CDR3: TGTGCCAGCAGCCGAGTTCAGGAGAACACTGAAGCTTTCTTT.

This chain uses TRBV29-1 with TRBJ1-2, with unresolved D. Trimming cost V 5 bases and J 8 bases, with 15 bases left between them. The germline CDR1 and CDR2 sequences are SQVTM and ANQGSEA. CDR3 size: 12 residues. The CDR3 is CSVPGIEGGYTF. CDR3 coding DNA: TGCAGCGTTCCGGGCATCGAGGGCGGCTACACCTTC.

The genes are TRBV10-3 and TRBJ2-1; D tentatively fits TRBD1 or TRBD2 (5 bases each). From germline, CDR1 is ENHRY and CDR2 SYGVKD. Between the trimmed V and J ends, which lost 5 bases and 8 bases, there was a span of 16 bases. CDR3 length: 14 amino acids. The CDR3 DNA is TGTGCCATCAGTCCGGGACCCGGTAGAGATGAGCAGTTCTTC. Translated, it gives CAISPGPGRDEQFF.

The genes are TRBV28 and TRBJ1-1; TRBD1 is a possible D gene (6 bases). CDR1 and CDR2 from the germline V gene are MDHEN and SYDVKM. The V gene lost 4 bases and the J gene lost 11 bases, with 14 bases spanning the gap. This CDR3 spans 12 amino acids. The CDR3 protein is CASSWIRGRAFF. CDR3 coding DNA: TGTGCCAGCAGTTGGATAAGGGGGAGGGCTTTCTTT.

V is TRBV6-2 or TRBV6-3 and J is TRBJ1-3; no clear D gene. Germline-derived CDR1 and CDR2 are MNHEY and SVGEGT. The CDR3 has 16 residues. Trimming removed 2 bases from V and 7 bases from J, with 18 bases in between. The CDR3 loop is CASSYLEQEPSNTIYF. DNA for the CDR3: TGTGCCAGCAGTTACCTGGAGCAGGAACCGAGCAACACCATATATTTT.